The rows below give T cell receptor beta chains drawn from one sample of a study of T cells in Graves' hyperthyroidism and ophthalmopathy. TCRdb redid the calling of the multiplex PCR reads with MiXCR, one entry per CDR3 protein. The sample has hundreds of thousands of distinct CDR3 sequences, around 13% seen once. Source material: blood. Every receptor here comes from a woman aged 18-29 years with Graves' hyperthyroidism. Each CDR3 is given with its conserved first and last residue. D genes are given only for firm matches. Some rows mark clone size as missing; the rest say once, few, many or name a class of expanded clone.

size,J,V,D,DNA,CDR3
many,TRBJ2-1,TRBV7-2,NA,TGTGCCAGCAGCTTGGAGGAACTGCAGTTCTTC,CASSLEELQFF
many,TRBJ1-2,TRBV20-1,TRBD1,TGCAGTGCTAGAGATGCCGGGACAGGGGTATATGGCTACACCTTC,CSARDAGTGVYGYTF
many,TRBJ2-5,TRBV30,TRBD2,TGTGCCTGGAATATGGGGGACTATGAGACCCAGTACTTC,CAWNMGDYETQYF
many,TRBJ2-3,TRBV18,NA,TGTGCCAGCTCACCACCGAGGGTCACAGATACGCAGTATTTT,CASSPPRVTDTQYF
NA,TRBJ2-1,TRBV20-1,TRBD2,TGCAGTGCCCGGACTAGCGGGAGTATAAGGTCCTACAATGAGCAGTTCTTC,CSARTSGSIRSYNEQFF
NA,TRBJ2-6,TRBV20-1,TRBD1,TGCAGTGCTGGACAGGGGTCTGGGGCCAACGTCCTGACTTTC,CSAGQGSGANVLTF
NA,TRBJ1-3,TRBV25-1,NA,TGTGCCAGCTCTGCCAGGGCTGGAAACACCATATATTTT,CASSARAGNTIYF
NA,TRBJ2-3,TRBV19,NA,TGTGCCAGTAGTAATGCAGCAAGAGAGGGGACAGATACGCAGTATTTT,CASSNAAREGTDTQYF
many,TRBJ2-3,TRBV13,NA,TGTGCCAGCAGCCCGACCCGACAGGTCACAGATACGCAGTATTTT,CASSPTRQVTDTQYF
NA,TRBJ2-7,TRBV5-1,NA,TGCGCCAGCACCGGGGGACAGCAATACGAGCAGTACTTC,CASTGGQQYEQYF
NA,TRBJ1-3,TRBV24-1,NA,TGTGCCACCGAAGACGGTGGAAACACCATATATTTT,CATEDGGNTIYF
NA,TRBJ2-3,TRBV12-3/TRBV12-4,NA,TGTGCCTCCAAACCAGCAAGGTATCATAGCACAGATACGCAGTATTTT,CASKPARYHSTDTQYF
many,TRBJ2-1,TRBV6-5,TRBD1,TGTGCCAGCAGTTACCCGGACAGGGGAAGAAATGAGCAGTTCTTC,CASSYPDRGRNEQFF
many,TRBJ1-5,TRBV6-2/TRBV6-3,NA,TGTGCCAGCAGTTACATGGGCAATCAGCCCCAGCATTTT,CASSYMGNQPQHF
many,TRBJ2-1,TRBV7-8,NA,TGTGCCAGCAGCTTAGGTGACAGTCCCTACAATGAGCAGTTCTTC,CASSLGDSPYNEQFF
many,TRBJ1-5,TRBV20-1,TRBD1,TGCAGTGCTAGGCAGGGGGCGGATAATCAGCCCCAGCATTTT,CSARQGADNQPQHF
NA,TRBJ1-1,TRBV3-1,NA,TGTGCCAGCAGCCAAAGCACACCCCGAGGGGAAGCTTTCTTT,CASSQSTPRGEAFF
few,TRBJ1-2,TRBV27,TRBD1,TGTGCCAGCAGTTTCGACCCGACAGGGGGCAGTACCTTC,CASSFDPTGGSTF
many,TRBJ1-5,TRBV30,NA,TGTGCCTGGAAGGGGTCCTACCCGAATCAGCCCCAGCATTTT,CAWKGSYPNQPQHF
few,TRBJ1-1,TRBV6-6,NA,TGTGCCAGCAGTTACTCGATTACGCTCAGGGAGCCGAACACTGAAGCTTTCTTT,CASSYSITLREPNTEAFF
few,TRBJ1-2,TRBV6-5,TRBD1,TGTGCCAGCAGTTACGAGACAGGGGATATCTCTGGCTACACCTTC,CASSYETGDISGYTF
NA,TRBJ1-6,TRBV15,TRBD1,TGTGCCACGAGGGAGGGACAGGGGTATAATTCACCCCTCCACTTT,CATREGQGYNSPLHF
NA,TRBJ2-7,TRBV6-1,NA,TGTGCCAGCAGTGAAACGTCGGCCGGGACGGACGAGCAGTACTTC,CASSETSAGTDEQYF
NA,TRBJ2-7,TRBV29-1,TRBD1,TGCAGCGTAGAGGCAGGGGGCTACGAGCAGTACTTC,CSVEAGGYEQYF
many,TRBJ2-7,TRBV4-1,NA,TGCGCCAGCAGCCACGGCGGGACAGCAGAATACGAGCAGTACTTC,CASSHGGTAEYEQYF
once,TRBJ2-1,TRBV10-2,TRBD2,TGCGCCAGCAGTGAGTCCGGGACTAGGAAGTTCTTC,CASSESGTRKFF
once,TRBJ2-2,TRBV9,TRBD2,TGTGCCAGCAGCGTTCTAGCGGGAGGCCCTGGCGGGGAGCTGTTTTTT,CASSVLAGGPGGELFF
few,TRBJ1-6,TRBV7-8,NA,TGTGCCAGCAGCTTAGCGCGGGGGAATAATTCACCCCTCCACTTT,CASSLARGNNSPLHF
NA,TRBJ2-7,TRBV18,TRBD1,TGTGCCAGCTCACCAGGGACAGGGGGCTTTAGTCCCTACGAGCAGTACTTC,CASSPGTGGFSPYEQYF
many,TRBJ2-3,TRBV7-3,TRBD2,TGTGCCAGCAGCTTACCAGGGCCAGCGGGAGGGCCCAAAGATACGCAGTATTTT,CASSLPGPAGGPKDTQYF
NA,TRBJ1-1,TRBV29-1,TRBD1,TGCAGCGTTGAGCGACCCAATGAGGGGGCGTCTTTCTTT,CSVERPNEGASFF
NA,TRBJ1-5,TRBV6-5,NA,TGTGCCAGCAGTTACGGTACCAATCAGCCCCAGCATTTT,CASSYGTNQPQHF
NA,TRBJ2-7,TRBV3-1,NA,TGTGCCAGCAGCCAATTCCCCGGGAACTACGAGCAGTACTTC,CASSQFPGNYEQYF
many,TRBJ2-3,TRBV5-6,NA,TGTGCCAGCAGCTTGGTACATCGGGTCGGGAGCACAGATACGCAGTATTTT,CASSLVHRVGSTDTQYF
NA,TRBJ2-5,TRBV29-1,NA,TGCAGCGTTGAAGACCGGACCAGAGAGACCCAGTACTTC,CSVEDRTRETQYF
many,TRBJ2-4,TRBV7-9,NA,TGTGCCAGCAGCTCAGATAGCCTCATTCAGTACTTC,CASSSDSLIQYF
few,TRBJ2-1,TRBV19,TRBD2,TGTGCCAGTAGTATCGTTCCCCAAGCGGGAGGATACAATGAGCAGTTCTTC,CASSIVPQAGGYNEQFF
NA,TRBJ2-7,TRBV19,TRBD2,TGTGCCAGTAGTATCGGGGCTAGCGGGACCTCCTACGAGCAGTACTTC,CASSIGASGTSYEQYF
many,TRBJ1-4,TRBV3-1,NA,TGTGCCAGCAGCCACCTTGGGGGTAATGAAAAACTGTTTTTT,CASSHLGGNEKLFF
many,TRBJ2-1,TRBV7-3,NA,TGTGCCAGCAGCCTAAGCGGAGGGGGGAATGAGCAGTTCTTC,CASSLSGGGNEQFF
many,TRBJ1-5,TRBV2,TRBD1,TGTGCCAGCAGTGAGATACAGGGGCCTAATCAGCCCCAGCATTTT,CASSEIQGPNQPQHF